This T cell receptor beta chain was captured in a study of blood T cell repertoires in COVID-19. The overall study: Donors in the United States, Italy and Spain gave samples during acute or convalescent COVID-19. In each case, the material was cDNA or gDNA derived from T cells, B-cell-depleted T cells, or PBMCs.

This table comes from immunoSEQ multiplex PCR, and its TCRdb copy is limited to in-frame clones, with some not included. Among some 270,000 clones listed, roughly 85% were seen once. V gave up 0 bases and J gave up 1 base, with 7 bases separating them. This CDR3 region has 14 residues. CDR1 and CDR2 from the germline V gene are SGHRS and YFSETQ. The sequenced material came from PBMCs or T cells enriched from blood (not recorded which). J is TRBJ1-1 and V is TRBV5-1, with D unresolved. The source of this sequence is a woman in her 50s with acute COVID-19. The CDR3 sequence: CASSLAQANTEAFF. The CDR3 coding sequence is TGCGCCAGCAGCTTGGCGCAGGCGAACACTGAAGCTTTCTTT.